The T cell receptor (beta chain) described here comes from a study of vaccination and CD4 T cells after COVID-19 (dated by TCRdb to the early 2020s). Looking at the study overall: SARS-CoV-2 positivity had been established in the convalescent patients by nasal swab PCR, and mild disease was recorded in some 10 of these patients and severe disease in one. The convalescent cohort comprised six males and four females, including two Hispanic individuals, seven Caucasians, two Asians and one multiracial person. Two doses of either the Pfizer-BioNTech BNT162b2 vaccine (n=8) or the Moderna mRNA-1273 vaccine (n=2) were administered to participants. Post-COVID blood samples from convalescent patients were collected a median of about 110 days after diagnosis, with a range of roughly 35 to 180 days. The time from the second vaccine dose to post-vaccine blood sampling had a median of 72 days and ranged from roughly 12 to 241 days. The cultures were stimulated with overlapping spike peptide pools from SARS-CoV-2 and from the common cold coronaviruses HCoV-NL63, HCoV-OC43 and HCoV-229E. In control cultures, a CEFX viral epitope pool was used as positive control, an HIV-1 Nef peptide pool was used as negative control, or no peptide was added. The spike-specific CD4+ TCR repertoire was compared before and after mRNA vaccination in nine to ten COVID-19 convalescent patients and 4 infection-naive healthy vaccine recipients. What the research found in general, with its limitations: In convalescent patients, a median 86.3% of post-vaccine SARS-CoV-2-reactive clones were detected only after vaccination, and vaccine-specific priming was suggested by this finding. In convalescent patients, nearly all vaccine-specific clones (304 of 307) were found to be mono-reactive for SARS-CoV-2 spike rather than cross-reactive with common cold coronaviruses. Relatively few convalescent patients were included in the study, and early timepoints after natural infection were not analyzed. An increase in the median number of SARS-CoV-2-reactive clonotypes from more than 20 after infection to 35 to 40 after vaccination was observed, but the change was not found to be significant.

V loses 3 bases of germline sequence and J loses 8 bases, and the interval between the two ends is 16 bases. The CDR3, from cysteine to phenylalanine, totals 15 residues. Only the CDR3 DNA stays, 45 bases, in frame from base 1. CDR1 and CDR2 are drawn from the germline V gene (reference sequence): SEHNR, FQNEAQ. A note on this clonotype: Its antigen specificity is not known. No much larger clone is present one base from it, and per-base qualities are unavailable.

Libraries were prepared through PCR. TCR sequencing of DNA from cultured CD4+ T cells used the Oncomine TCR Beta short-read assay at the Johns Hopkins FTIC core. The QIAamp micro DNA kit was used to extract genomic DNA from the cultured CD4+ T cells. Oncomine TCR Beta libraries from cultured CD4+ T cells were pooled using unique dual indexes and sequenced on an Illumina iSeq 100. In the source study's methods: Non-productive sequences were removed, and CDR3s that did not start with C, did not end with F or W, or were shorter than 7 amino acids were discarded. Antigen-specific clonotypes were identified with the MANAFEST web application by comparing peptide-stimulated wells with reference and other culture wells. For a clone to be called positive, the clone needed an FDR below 0.05, an odds ratio above 5, and a productive frequency above 0.1% in at least two of three replicate wells. Cross-reactive clonotypes were defined as significantly expanded in both SARS-CoV-2 spike wells and at least one common cold coronavirus spike condition. Using R version 3.6.1, CDR3 homology was evaluated through Levenshtein distances (stringdist) along with unrooted phylogenetic trees (ape). TCRdb reanalyzed the raw reads on its own, using fastp at Q25 for trimming and MiXCR for clone calling, and kept in-frame beta chains. For every CDR3 protein sequence, its rows merge into one entry that carries the most common genes and DNA. TCRdb's processing, not the study's, gives the V and J calls here. The sample yields more than 15,000 distinct CDR3 sequences; less than 65% were counted once. Approximately 32% of the sample goes to the ten largest clones.

The treatment or condition label for this specimen denotes: 10-day PBMC culture with coronavirus spike peptide pools or control peptides (ViraFEST assay). The ViraFEST assay was used in the study, in which antigen-specific T cells were expanded with peptide pools and expanded clonotypes were subsequently identified by TCR sequencing. The positive SARS-CoV-2 PCR tests of the convalescent patients were dated from March to December 2020, before the Alpha, Beta and Delta variants emerged in the United States. PBMCs were cultured at about 2 million per well in IMDM supplemented with about 5.5% human AB serum and 8 to 10 IU/ml IL-2, with about 11 ug/ml peptide pools added. On days 3 and 7, half of the culture medium was replaced with fresh IL-2-containing medium. Once the cells had been in culture for about 10 days, the EasySep CD4+ T cell isolation kit was used to isolate CD4+ T cells by negative selection. Ficoll-Paque Plus gradient centrifugation was used to isolate PBMCs from whole blood, and the isolated PBMCs were then either used fresh or cryopreserved at -140C. Culture conditions were generally each tested in triplicate wells.

The rearranged segments are TRBV7-9 and TRBJ1-4; the D gene identity is not certain. This sequence originates from a human donor with COVID-19. Source: cultured CD4+ T cells from blood, taken after SARS-CoV-2 vaccination. The CDR3 is CASSFRTTREEKLFF. The DNA is TGTGCCAGCAGCTTTAGGACCACGAGGGAGGAAAAACTGTTTTTT. With all but the CDR3 taken from the reference TRBV7-9 and TRBJ1-4 genes, the full variable domain is: DTGVSQNPRHKITKRGQNVTFRCDPISEHNRLYWYRQTLGQGPEFLTYFQNEAQLEKSRLLSDRFSAERPKGSFSTLEIQRTEQGDSAMYLCASSFRTTREEKLFFGSGTQLSVL.